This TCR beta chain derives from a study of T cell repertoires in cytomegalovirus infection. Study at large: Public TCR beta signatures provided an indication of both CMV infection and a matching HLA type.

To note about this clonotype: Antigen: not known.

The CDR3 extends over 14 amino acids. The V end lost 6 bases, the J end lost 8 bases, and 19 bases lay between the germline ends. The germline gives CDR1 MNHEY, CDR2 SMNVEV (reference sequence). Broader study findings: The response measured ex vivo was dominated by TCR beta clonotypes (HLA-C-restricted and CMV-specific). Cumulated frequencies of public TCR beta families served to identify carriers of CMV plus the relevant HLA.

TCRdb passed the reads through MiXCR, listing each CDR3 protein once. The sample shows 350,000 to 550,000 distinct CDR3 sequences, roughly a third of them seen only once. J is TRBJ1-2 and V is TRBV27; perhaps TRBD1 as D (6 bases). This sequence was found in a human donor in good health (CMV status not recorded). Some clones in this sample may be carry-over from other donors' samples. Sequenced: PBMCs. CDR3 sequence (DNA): TGTGCCAGCAGCACTGCTGGGACCGGGGGCGGCTACACCTTC. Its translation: CASSTAGTGGGYTF.